This TCR beta chain was obtained from a study of CD4 and CD8 cells across lung adenocarcinoma regions. Germline CDR1 is MNHEY and CDR2 is SVGAGI. The CDR3 contains 17 residues. The patients had localized lung adenocarcinoma, a non-small cell subtype. TCRdb reanalysed the PCR reads using MiXCR and keeps one entry per CDR3 protein. The data hold around 15,000 distinct CDR3 sequences, with around 52% observed a single time. As concerns this clonotype: One junction end does not reproduce the germline sequence, and a read error may be involved.

This clonotype was sampled from a female donor with lung adenocarcinoma. The CD4 and CD8 labels of this study may be unreliable. Sequencing was done on a sample of CD8+ T cells from the center of a lung tumor. The gene calls are TRBV6-5 and TRBJ2-4, with TRBD2 identical over 8 bases. CDR3 DNA sequence: TGTTCCAGCAGTTACTCCAGGGTGCGGGGGGCCAAAAATATTCAGTACTTC. Its translation is CSSSYSRVRGAKNIQYF.